The next 18 T cell receptor beta chains were all read from a single sample in a study of shared clonotypes between healthy human individuals. This table comes from immunoSEQ multiplex PCR, and its TCRdb copy is limited to in-frame clones, with some not included. This repertoire shows fewer than 850,000 clones, less than 95% found once; its top ten account for 34%. The sample consisted of memory CD8+ T cells from PBMCs. Indicated subset: CD45RO+ cells pooled with CCR7-negative TemRA cells. The receptor set was obtained from a man aged 18 to 29 in good health. Some clones in this sample may be carry-over from other donors' samples.

This clone appeared a single time. J is TRBJ2-2 and V is TRBV7-3, with unresolved D. Per germline, CDR1 SGHTA and CDR2 FQGTGA. V was cut by 2 bases and J by 1 base, with 14 bases left in between. The CDR3 runs to 17 residues. The CDR3 coding sequence is TGTGCCAGCAGCTTAGATCCAGCCCTGGAGAACACCGGGGAGCTGTTTTTT. This translates into CASSLDPALENTGELFF.

The chain couples TRBV2 to TRBJ2-7, with D maybe TRBD1 (6 bases). Germline V gene sequence: CDR1 SNHLY, CDR2 FYNNEI. The CDR3 is 14 residues long. The V end was cut by 3 bases, the J end by 1 base, with 10 bases between. Written as DNA, the CDR3 is TGTGCCAGCAGTGACTGGACAGAGTCCTACGAGCAGTACTTC. Its protein product is CASSDWTESYEQYF.

The rearrangement uses TRBV7-6 and TRBJ2-7; 8 positions match TRBD1. With V trimmed by 1 base and J by 5 bases, 7 bases remained unmatched. CDR3 length equals 15 residues. Germline-derived CDR1 and CDR2 are SGHVS and FNYEAQ. The CDR3 DNA reads TGTGCCAGCAGCTTAGTAGAGGACAGGGTGAACGAGCAGTACTTC. Its translation: CASSLVEDRVNEQYF.

J is TRBJ1-6 and V is TRBV5-1, with 11 bases fitting TRBD1. This CDR3 region has 16 residues. V trimming: 5 bases; J trimming: 7 bases; junction bases outside the gene matches: 8. Per the germline V gene, CDR1 is SGHRS and CDR2 is YFSETQ. CDR3 nucleotide sequence: TGCGCCAGCAGAATTGGACAGGGGGCTGTAAATTCACCCCTCCACTTT. Protein: CASRIGQGAVNSPLHF.

The chain links TRBV28 to TRBJ1-5, with D unresolved. Trimming took off 3 bases at V and 8 bases at J, with 20 bases between the two ends. From germline, CDR1 is MDHEN and CDR2 SYDVKM. The length of the CDR3 is 16 residues. The CDR3 region is CASSFPWLAPQEPQHF. The CDR3 nucleotides read TGTGCCAGCAGTTTCCCTTGGTTAGCACCCCAGGAGCCCCAGCATTTT.

The chain couples TRBV6-5 to TRBJ1-5; 8 bases line up with TRBD1. Per the germline V gene, CDR1 is MNHEY and CDR2 is SVGAGI. This CDR3 region has 15 residues. The junction had 6 bases not matched to a gene; V was cut back by 5 bases and J by 3 bases. Here the CDR3 DNA reads TGTGCCAGCAGTCCTTGGACAGGGAACAATCAGCCCCAGCATTTT. Its translation is CASSPWTGNNQPQHF.

This clone occurred once. The chain combines TRBV27 with TRBJ1-2; D is unclear. The CDR3 has 15 amino acids. Germline CDR1 is MNHEY and CDR2 is SMNVEV (reference sequence). Trimming shortened V by 5 bases and J by 6 bases, and 19 bases separated the two germline ends. CDR3 loop: CASSITDPVIDGYTF. As DNA, the CDR3 is TGTGCCAGCAGTATAACAGACCCGGTCATCGATGGCTACACCTTC.

The chain has TRBV5-1 and TRBJ2-3; possibly TRBD2 for D (5 bases). With 0 bases removed from V and 2 bases from J, the gap between germline ends came to 13 bases. CDR1 is SGHRS and CDR2 is YFSETQ in the germline V gene. The CDR3 is 16 amino acids. CDR3 residues: CASSLDQSGLTDTQYF. DNA of the CDR3: TGCGCCAGCAGCTTGGACCAAAGCGGCCTCACAGATACGCAGTATTTT.

This clone was detected many times. V is TRBV7-9 and J is TRBJ2-1; 8 bases line up with TRBD2. Trimming at V came to 5 bases and at J to 4 bases, leaving 10 bases not matched to a gene. The germline CDR1 and CDR2 sequences are SEHNR and FQNEAQ (reference sequence). The CDR3 has 16 residues. CDR3 DNA: TGTGCCAGCAGCCCGCCGAGCGGGAGAGATTACAATGAGCAGTTCTTC. Translation: CASSPPSGRDYNEQFF. The full variable domain, completed using reference TRBV7-9 and TRBJ2-1, is DTGVSQNPRHKITKRGQNVTFRCDPISEHNRLYWYRQTLGQGPEFLTYFQNEAQLEKSRLLSDRFSAERPKGSFSTLEIQRTEQGDSAMYLCASSPPSGRDYNEQFFGPGTRLTVL.

This chain joins TRBV19 and TRBJ1-1; D not resolved. V was shortened by 3 bases and J by 4 bases, with 12 bases between the two germline ends. Germline V gene sequence: CDR1 LNHDA, CDR2 SQIVND (reference sequence). This CDR3 region has 14 residues. The CDR3 DNA sequence: TGTGCCAGTAGTATTGAAGGGATGGGCACTGAAGCTTTCTTT. This codes for CASSIEGMGTEAFF.

The genes are TRBV4-2 and TRBJ1-6; D not resolved. The CDR3 contains 13 residues. The V and J ends lost 4 bases and 7 bases respectively, with 8 bases between them. The germline CDR1 and CDR2 sequences are LGHNA and YNFKEQ. The DNA for the CDR3 is TGTGCCAGCAGCCTAGACGAGAATTCACCCCTCCACTTT. This sequence encodes CASSLDENSPLHF.

This sequence joins TRBV9 and TRBJ2-7; D perhaps matches TRBD2 (5 bases). This CDR3 is built from 12 residues. CDR1 is SGDLS and CDR2 is YYNGEE in the germline V gene. Deletions cut 3 bases from V and 5 bases from J, with 9 bases between. The CDR3 sequence is CASSGGSHEQYF. The CDR3 DNA sequence: TGTGCCAGCAGCGGCGGGTCCCACGAGCAGTACTTC.

This rearrangement joins TRBV4-3 to TRBJ2-4, with D possibly being TRBD2 (5 bases). This CDR3 contains 15 residues. Trimming removed 0 bases at V and 7 bases at J, with 13 bases between. In germline, CDR1 is LGHNA, CDR2 YSLEER. CDR3 loop: CASSQEPGVNNIQYF. In DNA, the CDR3 is TGCGCCAGCAGCCAAGAGCCCGGGGTTAACAACATTCAGTACTTC.

CDR3 sequence: CASGSTSGINNEQFF. The CDR3 coding sequence is TGTGCCAGCGGCAGTACTAGCGGAATCAACAATGAGCAGTTCTTC. The V gene is TRBV11-2, the J gene TRBJ2-1; 8 nucleotides line up with TRBD2. Germline V lookup: CDR1 SGHAT, CDR2 FQNNGV. The V segment lost 8 bases and the J segment 5 bases; nucleotides outside the gene matches: 11. The CDR3 loop spans 15 amino acids.

The chain employs TRBV7-8 and TRBJ2-1; no definite D call. V shed 3 bases and J shed 4 bases, with 7 bases lying between them. The CDR3 is made up of 13 amino acids. Looked up from germline, CDR1 is SGHVS and CDR2 is FQNEAQ. As DNA, the CDR3 is TGTGCCAGCAGCTTTGGTCGGTACAATGAGCAGTTCTTC. It specifies CASSFGRYNEQFF. Based on the CDR3 plus reference TRBV7-8 and TRBJ2-1, the full variable domain is GAGVSQSPRYKVAKRGQDVALRCDPISGHVSLFWYQQALGQGPEFLTYFQNEAQLDKSGLPSDRFFAERPEGSVSTLKIQRTQQEDSAVYLCASSFGRYNEQFFGPGTRLTVL.

This clone was counted between two and nine times. The rearrangement uses TRBV6-5 and TRBJ1-1; perhaps TRBD1 as D (5 bases). The germline gives CDR1 MNHEY, CDR2 SVGAGI. The CDR3 sequence is 11 residues long. The V end lost 6 bases, the J end lost 7 bases, and 9 bases lay between the germline ends. CDR3 in amino acids: CASSLGGEAFF. The CDR3 DNA is TGTGCCAGCAGCCTCGGGGGTGAAGCTTTCTTT.

This chain connects TRBV27 to TRBJ2-4; D gene ambiguous. Germline CDR1 is MNHEY and CDR2 is SMNVEV (reference sequence). The CDR3 is 18 residues long. Trimming removed 3 bases at V and 0 bases at J, with 18 bases between. The CDR3 DNA follows: TGTGCCAGCAGTTTTTTTCCCCGCAGGTCACTAGCCAAAAACATTCAGTACTTC. It is translated as CASSFFPRRSLAKNIQYF.

The chain has TRBV14 and TRBJ2-7, with 9 positions matching TRBD2. CDR1 SGHDN and CDR2 FVKESK come from the germline V gene. V lost 5 bases and J lost 7; bases outside the gene matches: 9. This CDR3 is 14 amino acids long. DNA for the CDR3: TGTGCCAGCAGCTGGGCGGGAGGGCCGACTGAGCAGTACTTC. Encoded protein: CASSWAGGPTEQYF.